This TCR beta chain was sequenced during a study of molecular identifiers for immune sequencing clone quantification. Notes on the study in general: Identical barcode-sharing TCR molecules could lead to underestimated sizes for highly expanded clones.

Methods described previously, with TCR primers listed, were used for bulk TCR libraries. TCRdb re-derived calls from the PCR reads in MiXCR, one entry per CDR3 protein. The sample carries around 300,000 distinct CDR3 sequences, roughly a quarter recorded once. Comment on this clonotype: What it binds is unknown. A much bigger clone sits one base away, suggesting this may be a read error.

From germline, CDR1 is SGHVS and CDR2 FNYEAQ. V dropped 5 bases and J dropped 6 bases, with 17 bases sitting between them. This CDR3 contains 14 residues. The sequence derives from a human donor in good health. Some libraries in this study had Jurkat cell RNA spiked in. Material for sequencing was naive CD8+ T cells from blood, with Jurkat cell RNA spiked in. The subset here: FACS-sorted CD8+CD4-CCR7+CD45RA+ naive T cells. The chain carries TRBV7-6 and TRBJ2-7; possibly TRBD2 for D (7 bases). The CDR3 region is CASSPRGGWCEQYF. The CDR3 coding sequence is TGTGCCAGCAGCCCTAGGGGGGGCTGGTGCGAGCAGTACTTC.